This TCR beta chain originates from a study of cytomegalovirus exposure and HLA in healthy donors. Study findings and constraints: In vitro, a few CMV-associated chains proved specific for CMV antigens. Cytomegalovirus-associated TCR beta chains were listed, numbering 150 to 200.

On this clone itself: Its antigen is currently unknown.

TCRdb keeps only in-frame clones here, not all; method: immunoSEQ multiplex PCR. The sample has about 76,000 clones; around 94% are singletons. The CDR3 spans 17 residues. J lost 0 bases, V lost 5 bases, and 9 bases had no gene match. The germline V gene encodes CDR1 SGHVS and CDR2 FQNEAQ. Sequencing used PBMCs. This TCR came from a woman under 30 in good health and CMV-seropositive. J is TRBJ2-1 and V is TRBV7-8; TRBD2 matches 8 bases. CDR3 amino acids: CASSQRGLASSYNEQFF. CDR3 coding DNA: TGTGCCAGCAGCCAGAGAGGACTAGCAAGCTCCTACAATGAGCAGTTCTTC.